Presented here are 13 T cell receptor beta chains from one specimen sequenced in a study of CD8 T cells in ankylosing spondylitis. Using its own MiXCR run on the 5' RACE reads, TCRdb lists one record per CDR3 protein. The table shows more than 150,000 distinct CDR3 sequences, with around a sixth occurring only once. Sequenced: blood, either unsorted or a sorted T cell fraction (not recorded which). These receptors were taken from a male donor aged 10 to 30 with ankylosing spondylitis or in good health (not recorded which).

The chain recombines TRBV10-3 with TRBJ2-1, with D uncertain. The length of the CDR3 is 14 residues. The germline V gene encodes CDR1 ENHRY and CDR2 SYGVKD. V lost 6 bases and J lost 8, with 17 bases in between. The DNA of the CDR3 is TGTGCCATCAGCGGCCAAACCTTGAGCTATGAGCAGTTCTTC. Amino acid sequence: CAISGQTLSYEQFF.

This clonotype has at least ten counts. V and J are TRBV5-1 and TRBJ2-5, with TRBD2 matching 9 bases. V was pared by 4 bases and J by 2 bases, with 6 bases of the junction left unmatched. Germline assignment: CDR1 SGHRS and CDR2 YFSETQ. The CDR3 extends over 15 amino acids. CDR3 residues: CASSQSGGPQETQYF. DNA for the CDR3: TGCGCCAGCAGCCAAAGCGGGGGGCCGCAAGAGACCCAGTACTTC.

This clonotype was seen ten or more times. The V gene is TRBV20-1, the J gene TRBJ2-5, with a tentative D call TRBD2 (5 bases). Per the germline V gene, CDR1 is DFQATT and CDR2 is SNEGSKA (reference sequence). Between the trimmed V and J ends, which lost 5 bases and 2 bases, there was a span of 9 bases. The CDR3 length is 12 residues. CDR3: CSAGGIQETQYF. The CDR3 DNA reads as TGCAGTGCTGGAGGAATACAAGAGACCCAGTACTTC.

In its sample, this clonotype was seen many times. The CDR3 nucleotides are TGTGCCAGCAGTTCGGACGGGGGACTAGCGGGCTTATCCTACGAGCAGTACTTC. Its translation: CASSSDGGLAGLSYEQYF. This sequence joins TRBV12-3 or TRBV12-4 and TRBJ2-7; 12 bases match TRBD2. The CDR3 consists of 18 residues. Trimming cost V 4 bases and J 1 base; bases outside gene matches: 11.

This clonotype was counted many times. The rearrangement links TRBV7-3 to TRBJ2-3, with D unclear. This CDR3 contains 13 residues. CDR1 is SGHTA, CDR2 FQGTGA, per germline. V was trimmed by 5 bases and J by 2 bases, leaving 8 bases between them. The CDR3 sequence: CASSRIPTDTQYF. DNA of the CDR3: TGTGCCAGCAGCCGAATACCCACAGATACGCAGTATTTT.

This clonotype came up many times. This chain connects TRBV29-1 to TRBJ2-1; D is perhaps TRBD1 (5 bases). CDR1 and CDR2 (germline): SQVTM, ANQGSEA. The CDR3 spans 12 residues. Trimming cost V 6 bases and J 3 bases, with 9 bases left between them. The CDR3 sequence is CSVWGDYNEQFF. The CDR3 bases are TGCAGCGTCTGGGGCGACTACAATGAGCAGTTCTTC.

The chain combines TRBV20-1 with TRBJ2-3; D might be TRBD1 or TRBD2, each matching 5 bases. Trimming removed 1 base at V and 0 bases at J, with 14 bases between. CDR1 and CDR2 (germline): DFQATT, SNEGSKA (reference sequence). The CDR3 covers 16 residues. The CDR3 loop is CSARGYRDESTDTQYF. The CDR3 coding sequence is TGCAGTGCTAGAGGCTACCGGGACGAGAGCACAGATACGCAGTATTTT.

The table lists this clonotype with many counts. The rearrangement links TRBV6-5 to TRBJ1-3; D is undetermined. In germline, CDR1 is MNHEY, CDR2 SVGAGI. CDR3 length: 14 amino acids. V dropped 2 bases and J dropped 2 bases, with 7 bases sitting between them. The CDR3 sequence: CASSYRAAGNTIYF. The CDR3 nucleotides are TGTGCCAGCAGTTACAGGGCCGCTGGAAACACCATATATTTT.

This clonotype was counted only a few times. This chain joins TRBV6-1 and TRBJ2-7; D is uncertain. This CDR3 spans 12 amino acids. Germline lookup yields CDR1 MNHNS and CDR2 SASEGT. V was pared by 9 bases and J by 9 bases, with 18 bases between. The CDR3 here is CASPFSMTGQYV. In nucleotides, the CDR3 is TGTGCCAGTCCTTTTAGCATGACGGGGCAGTACGTC.

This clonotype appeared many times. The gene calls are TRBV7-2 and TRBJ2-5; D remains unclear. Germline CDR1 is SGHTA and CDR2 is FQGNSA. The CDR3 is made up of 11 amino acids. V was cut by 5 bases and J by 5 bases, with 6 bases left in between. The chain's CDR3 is CASSDVETQYF. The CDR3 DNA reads TGTGCCAGCAGCGATGTGGAGACCCAGTACTTC.

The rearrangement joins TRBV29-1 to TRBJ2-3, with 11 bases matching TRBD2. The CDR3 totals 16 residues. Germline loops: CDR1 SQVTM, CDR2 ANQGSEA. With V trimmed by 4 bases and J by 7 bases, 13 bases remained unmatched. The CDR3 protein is CSVGIVGTSGPYTQYF. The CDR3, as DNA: TGCAGCGTTGGAATAGTTGGGACTAGCGGCCCCTATACGCAGTATTTT.

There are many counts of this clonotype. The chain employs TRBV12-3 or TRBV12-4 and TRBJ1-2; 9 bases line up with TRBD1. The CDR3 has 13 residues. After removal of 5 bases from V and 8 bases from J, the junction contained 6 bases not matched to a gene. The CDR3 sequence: CASSPGQGGGYTF. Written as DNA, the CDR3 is TGTGCCAGCAGTCCGGGACAGGGAGGAGGCTACACCTTC.

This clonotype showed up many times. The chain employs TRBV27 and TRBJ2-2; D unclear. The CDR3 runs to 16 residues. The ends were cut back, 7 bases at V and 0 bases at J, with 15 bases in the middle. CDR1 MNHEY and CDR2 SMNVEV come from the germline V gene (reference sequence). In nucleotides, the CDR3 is TGTGCCAGCACTCGGCTCGCCGCGCCGAACACCGGGGAGCTGTTTTTT. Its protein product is CASTRLAAPNTGELFF.